This T cell receptor (beta chain) was captured by sequencing in a study of blood T cell repertoires in COVID-19. Looking at the study overall: T cells, B-cell-depleted T cells, or PBMCs provided the cDNA or gDNA that served as material.

Trimming took off 2 bases at V and 1 base at J, with 12 bases between the two ends. From germline, CDR1 is SGDLS and CDR2 YYNGEE. This CDR3 contains 16 residues. Per the original data handling: Amplification with reference gene primers provided the estimates of nucleated cell counts. Assay: immunoSEQ multiplex PCR; the TCRdb copy retains only in-frame clones and omits some. V and J calls and clone size follow that table, whereas D and trimming were derived from the DNA. The sample consists of about 83,000 clones, 80% to 90% of them appearing once. The sequence was collected from a human donor in a cohort sampled during active COVID-19. The sample consisted of peripheral blood. This sequence joins TRBV9 and TRBJ2-2; D gene uncertain. CDR3 in DNA: TGTGCCAGCAGCGTCGACACCGGCAGGAACACCGGGGAGCTGTTTTTT. Its protein is CASSVDTGRNTGELFF.